These 29 T cell receptor beta chains were sequenced from one sample in a study of blood T cell repertoires in COVID-19. TCRdb keeps only in-frame clones here, not all; method: immunoSEQ multiplex PCR. This table holds approximately 290,000 clones, around 81% found once. Input material: peripheral blood. Source of these receptors: a person between 65 and 80 years old with COVID-19, enrolled during active disease.

The chain employs TRBV5-4 and TRBJ2-3, with a weak D call TRBD1 (5 bases). V lost 1 base and J lost 2, with 20 bases in between. From germline, CDR1 is SGHNT and CDR2 YYREEE (reference sequence). CDR3 length equals 18 residues. As DNA, the CDR3 is TGTGCCAGCAGCTTGCCCCCCCTAGGGGCCGGACACACAGATACGCAGTATTTT. Translating it yields CASSLPPLGAGHTDTQYF.

This chain joins TRBV10-3 and TRBJ2-5; 9 bases map to TRBD1. The CDR3 loop spans 14 amino acids. V gave up 6 bases and J gave up 5 bases; unmatched junction bases: 7. The germline V gene encodes CDR1 ENHRY and CDR2 SYGVKD. The CDR3 DNA reads TGTGCCATCAGCGGGGACAGGGTTTTGGAGACCCAGTACTTC. Its translation is CAISGDRVLETQYF.

This clone was picked up a small number of times. The rearrangement links TRBV3-1 (or the pseudogene TRBV3-2) to TRBJ2-3, with D possibly matching TRBD1 (5 bases). The CDR3 sequence is 18 residues long. Germline CDR1 is LGHDT and CDR2 is YNNKEL (reference sequence). Deletions cut 3 bases from V and 0 bases from J, with 19 bases between. CDR3 in DNA: TGTGCCAGCAGCCAGGGGCCCAGCGTGTACTCTAGCACAGATACGCAGTATTTT. Translating gives CASSQGPSVYSSTDTQYF.

To note about this clone: Germline and junction disagree at one end, which may indicate a read error. The CDR3 nucleotides are TGTGCCAGCAGCTTAACTAGCGGGGGGGCACTCGGAGTCTTC. Translated, it gives CASSLTSGGALGVF. This rearrangement joins TRBV7-2 to TRBJ2-1; 13 positions agree with TRBD2. The length of the CDR3 is 14 residues. The germline V gene encodes CDR1 SGHTA and CDR2 FQGNSA.

The V gene is TRBV9, the J gene TRBJ1-3, with no clear D. Between the trimmed V and J ends, which lost 4 bases and 2 bases, there was a span of 13 bases. The CDR3 spans 15 residues. Per the germline V gene, CDR1 is SGDLS and CDR2 is YYNGEE. The CDR3 DNA follows: TGTGCCAGCAGCTTGGTAGGCGGGGCTGGAAACACCATATATTTT. Protein: CASSLVGGAGNTIYF.

The count of this clone is one. This chain uses TRBV3-1 (or the pseudogene TRBV3-2) with TRBJ1-2; TRBD1 matches 8 bases. The V and J ends lost 1 base and 3 bases, in that order; junction bases with no gene match: 10. CDR1 and CDR2 (germline): LGHDT, YNNKEL (reference sequence). There are 17 residues in the CDR3. The CDR3 spells CASSQAQRTGRDYGYTF. CDR3 bases: TGTGCCAGCAGCCAAGCCCAACGGACAGGGAGGGACTATGGCTACACCTTC.

V usage is TRBV14 and J usage is TRBJ1-4, with D perhaps matching TRBD1 (6 bases). This CDR3 spans 19 amino acids. Trimming pared 0 bases from V and 8 bases from J, leaving 25 bases between. From germline, CDR1 is SGHDN and CDR2 FVKESK. CDR3 residues: CASSQDSPLWGGRVEKLFF. The DNA for the CDR3 is TGTGCCAGCAGCCAAGATAGTCCCTTGTGGGGGGGGCGCGTCGAAAAACTGTTTTTT.

The rearrangement joins TRBV5-6 to TRBJ2-7; possible D gene TRBD2, 6 bases. The CDR3 is made up of 17 amino acids. From germline, CDR1 is SGHDT and CDR2 YYEEEE. Trimming removed 2 bases from V and 5 bases from J, with 23 bases in between. CDR3 DNA: TGTGCCAGCAGCTTTTTCCGGGAGCTGGGAAGGGTTAACGAGCAGTACTTC. Amino acids: CASSFFRELGRVNEQYF.

V gene TRBV9 combines with J gene TRBJ2-3, with D maybe TRBD2 (7 bases). Trimming took off 1 base at V and 0 bases at J, with 24 bases between the two ends. Germline-derived CDR1 and CDR2 are SGDLS and YYNGEE. The CDR3 consists of 20 residues. CDR3 sequence: CASSVNRRGGGRDSTDTQYF. In nucleotides, the CDR3 is TGTGCCAGCAGCGTAAACCGAAGAGGGGGAGGGCGGGATAGCACAGATACGCAGTATTTT.

The V and J genes are TRBV7-3 and TRBJ2-1; 7 nucleotides line up with TRBD1. Germline CDR1 is SGHTA and CDR2 is FQGTGA. V lost 3 bases, J lost 6 bases, and 2 bases stayed unmatched. The CDR3 extends over 13 amino acids. Written as DNA, the CDR3 is TGTGCCAGCAGCTTGAGGGGGCGCAATGAGCAGTTCTTC. Translated, it gives CASSLRGRNEQFF.

The chain is built from TRBV7-3 and TRBJ2-1, with D hard to call. The CDR3 is made up of 11 amino acids. The V end was cut by 5 bases, the J end by 5 bases, with 4 bases between. The germline CDR1 and CDR2 sequences are SGHTA and FQGTGA. The CDR3 nucleotides are TGTGCCAGCAGCGCTAACAATGAGCAGTTCTTC. Protein: CASSANNEQFF.

CDR3 sequence reads: CASSLSYPTRGTLSYNEQFF. In DNA form, the CDR3 reads TGTGCCAGCAGCCTTTCATATCCAACTCGGGGGACCCTCTCCTACAATGAGCAGTTCTTC. The chain is built from TRBV3-1 (or the pseudogene TRBV3-2) and TRBJ2-1; weak D call: TRBD2 (6 bases). The CDR3 sequence is 20 residues long. The V end lost 4 bases, the J end lost 0 bases, and 25 bases lay between the germline ends. The germline V gene encodes CDR1 LGHDT and CDR2 YNNKEL (reference sequence).

The chain recombines TRBV28 with TRBJ2-1; the D is unclear. The CDR3 runs 13 residues. The germline V and J ends were trimmed by 10 bases and 2 bases, with 12 bases remaining between them. The germline CDR1 and CDR2 sequences are MDHEN and SYDVKM. The DNA for the CDR3 is TGTGCCACCACCGGGTACCCCTACAATGAGCAGTTCTTC. It translates to CATTGYPYNEQFF.

The chain carries TRBV7-2 and TRBJ2-5; weak D call: TRBD2 (7 bases). CDR3 length equals 16 residues. Trimming removed 2 bases at V and 4 bases at J, with 17 bases between. Germline V lookup: CDR1 SGHTA, CDR2 FQGNSA. The CDR3 DNA reads TGTGCCAGCAGCTTAATCGGGGGCGTAGCGGGAGAGACCCAGTACTTC. This encodes CASSLIGGVAGETQYF.

The genes are TRBV7-9 and TRBJ2-7; 7 nucleotides align to TRBD1. The CDR3 sequence is 15 residues long. The V and J ends lost 0 bases and 0 bases, in that order; junction bases with no gene match: 2. Germline CDR1 is SEHNR and CDR2 is FQNEAQ (reference sequence). In nucleotides, the CDR3 is TGTGCCAGCAGCTTAGCCCGGGACAGCTCCTACGAGCAGTACTTC. It specifies CASSLARDSSYEQYF.

This chain uses TRBV6-6 with TRBJ2-2, with 8 bases fitting TRBD2. Germline V gene data show CDR1 as MNHNY and CDR2 as SVGAGI (reference sequence). J gave up 4 bases and V 10 bases, and 8 bases lay outside the gene matches. This CDR3 is built from 14 residues. DNA for the CDR3: TGTGCCACCGGCAGCGGGAGCAGCACCGGGGAGCTGTTTTTT. It specifies CATGSGSSTGELFF.

The chain uses TRBV11-2 and TRBJ1-3; weak D call: TRBD1 (6 bases). The CDR3 is 14 amino acids. V was trimmed by 1 base and J by 9 bases, leaving 13 bases between them. Germline V gene sequence: CDR1 SGHAT, CDR2 FQNNGV. This CDR3 is CASSLGGPSGTIYF. CDR3 sequence (DNA): TGTGCCAGCAGCTTAGGGGGGCCTAGTGGCACCATATATTTT.

The genes are TRBV24-1 and TRBJ2-3, with 7 bases identical to TRBD2. Germline V gene data show CDR1 as KGHDR and CDR2 as SFDVKD. Trimming cost V 3 bases and J 4 bases; bases outside gene matches: 9. The CDR3 covers 16 residues. The CDR3 DNA sequence: TGTGCCACCAGTGATCCCACTGGACTAGGAGCAGATACGCAGTATTTT. Translation gives CATSDPTGLGADTQYF.

A few counts support this clone. The chain couples TRBV2 to TRBJ2-2; 10 bases are shared with TRBD2. Germline V gene sequence: CDR1 SNHLY, CDR2 FYNNEI. The CDR3 runs to 14 residues. The junction had 7 bases not matched to a gene; V was cut back by 7 bases and J by 8 bases. This chain's CDR3 is CASTASGGVGELFF. The CDR3, as DNA: TGTGCCAGCACAGCTAGCGGGGGCGTGGGGGAGCTGTTTTTT.

The J gene is TRBJ1-5, the V gene TRBV6-2 or TRBV6-3, with D unclear. The germline CDR1 and CDR2 sequences are MNHEY and SVGEGT. The ends were cut back, 6 bases at V and 5 bases at J, with 11 bases in the middle. This CDR3 region has 13 residues. CDR3 bases: TGTGCCAGCAGCCCCATCGGGGATCAGCCCCAGCATTTT. Its translation: CASSPIGDQPQHF.

The chain employs TRBV5-4 and TRBJ2-3, with D tentatively TRBD2 (6 bases). There are 14 residues in the CDR3. V lost 3 bases and J lost 1, with 9 bases in between. The germline V gene encodes CDR1 SGHNT and CDR2 YYREEE (reference sequence). Here the CDR3 reads CASSSGVGTDTQYF. In DNA, the CDR3 is TGTGCCAGCAGCTCGGGGGTTGGCACAGATACGCAGTATTTT.

The rearrangement joins TRBV19 to TRBJ1-5; D possibly corresponds to TRBD1 (5 bases). Deletions cut 8 bases from V and 0 bases from J, with 11 bases between. Germline CDR1 and CDR2: LNHDA and SQIVND (reference sequence). This CDR3 has 14 amino acids. The CDR3 here is CASWTRDSNQPQHF. The DNA of the CDR3 is TGTGCCAGTTGGACCAGGGATAGCAATCAGCCCCAGCATTTT. Complete variable domain (other parts from reference TRBV19 and TRBJ1-5): DGGITQSPKYLFRKEGQNVTLSCEQNLNHDAMYWYRQDPGQGLRLIYYSQIVNDFQKGDIAEGYSVSREKKESFPLTVTSAQKNPTAFYLCASWTRDSNQPQHFGDGTRLSIL.

V usage is TRBV5-1 and J usage is TRBJ2-1, with TRBD1 matching over 7 bases. Germline loops: CDR1 SGHRS, CDR2 YFSETQ. V lost 4 bases, J lost 5 bases, and 3 bases stayed unmatched. The CDR3 consists of 13 residues. In DNA, the CDR3 is TGCGCCAGCAGCCCCGGGACAGACAATGAGCAGTTCTTC. Translated, it gives CASSPGTDNEQFF.

This chain connects TRBV7-2 to TRBJ1-6; perhaps TRBD1 as D (5 bases). CDR3 length: 18 amino acids. In germline, CDR1 is SGHTA, CDR2 FQGNSA. V dropped 3 bases and J dropped 5 bases, with 20 bases sitting between them. This CDR3 is CASSFGGGGRLNNSPLHF. CDR3 sequence (DNA): TGTGCCAGCAGCTTCGGGGGGGGTGGCAGGCTCAATAATTCACCCCTCCACTTT.

In its sample, this clone was seen a few times. This chain connects TRBV10-3 to TRBJ1-5; a weak D match, TRBD1 (5 bases). CDR1 is ENHRY, CDR2 SYGVKD, per germline. The CDR3 covers 15 residues. The V gene lost 0 bases and the J gene lost 2 bases, with 8 bases spanning the gap. The CDR3 loop is CAISESRGGNQPQHF. CDR3 sequence (DNA): TGTGCCATCAGTGAGTCGCGGGGCGGCAATCAGCCCCAGCATTTT.

V and J are TRBV5-8 and TRBJ1-1; TRBD1 matches 9 bases. Trimming took 3 bases from V and 5 from J; bases not matched to a gene: 11. CDR3 size: 16 residues. Germline V gives CDR1 SGHTS, CDR2 YDEGEE. The CDR3 bases are TGTGCCAGCAGCTCGCATACCGGGACAGGGTTAACTGAAGCTTTCTTT. Encoded protein: CASSSHTGTGLTEAFF.

The CDR3 reads CASSLSPIKNLNQPQHF. CDR3 nucleotide sequence: TGTGCCAGCAGCTTAAGCCCCATAAAAAACCTGAATCAGCCCCAGCATTTT. This chain connects TRBV28 to TRBJ1-5; D ambiguous. Germline loops: CDR1 MDHEN, CDR2 SYDVKM. V lost 6 bases and J 4 bases, leaving 22 bases between the germline ends. This CDR3 contains 17 residues.

This clone was seen just once. The V gene is TRBV30, the J gene TRBJ2-2; 7 nucleotides match TRBD1. Germline loops: CDR1 GTSNPN, CDR2 SVGIG (reference sequence). V lost 2 bases, J lost 5 bases, and 5 bases stayed unmatched. CDR3 length equals 14 residues. The CDR3 DNA is TGTGCCTGGAGTCGAACAGGGGAGACCGGGGAGCTGTTTTTT. It encodes CAWSRTGETGELFF.

The chain joins TRBV6-5 to TRBJ2-3, with 8 bases lining up with TRBD2. This CDR3 region has 12 residues. With V trimmed by 7 bases and J by 5 bases, 2 bases remained unmatched. Germline assignment: CDR1 MNHEY and CDR2 SVGAGI. This chain's CDR3 is CASKLAGDTQYF. In nucleotides, the CDR3 is TGTGCCAGCAAGCTAGCGGGAGATACGCAGTATTTT.